Below, 24 T cell receptor beta chains from the same sample are listed, as sequenced in a study of neoadjuvant anti-PD-1 for oral cavity cancer. The assay was immunoSEQ multiplex PCR, and TCRdb's table has in-frame clones only and misses some. The top ten clones hold over 3% of a sample with 70,000 to 95,000 clones, 84% of them seen once. The material was PBMCs, obtained before nivolumab (anti-PD-1) treatment. These receptors all stem from a person aged 35-80 years with oral cavity squamous cell carcinoma.

This clone was seen once. The chain employs TRBV18 and TRBJ2-6; 8 bases are shared with TRBD1. The germline CDR1 and CDR2 sequences are KGHSH and LQKENI. The junction had 7 bases not matched to a gene; V was cut back by 0 bases and J by 0 bases. This CDR3 has 19 residues. CDR3 in DNA: TGTGCCAGCTCACCACCGACAGGGGCACCATTCTCTGGGGCCAACGTCCTGACTTTC. This encodes CASSPPTGAPFSGANVLTF.

The chain combines TRBV27 with TRBJ1-5; D call uncertain. This CDR3 region has 14 residues. In germline, CDR1 is MNHEY, CDR2 SMNVEV (reference sequence). Trimming removed 2 bases from V and 4 bases from J, with 9 bases in between. Here the CDR3 DNA reads TGTGCCAGCAGTTTAGGGTGGGGAAATCAGCCCCAGCATTTT. Protein: CASSLGWGNQPQHF.

This clone has more than one count but fewer than ten. The rearrangement links TRBV6-1 to TRBJ1-5, with D possibly being TRBD1 (5 bases). The CDR3 totals 14 residues. V shed 4 bases and J shed 3 bases, with 10 bases lying between them. Germline CDR1 is MNHNS and CDR2 is SASEGT. In DNA form, the CDR3 reads TGTGCCAGCAGTGCCTCCGGGGCCAATCAGCCCCAGCATTTT. It specifies CASSASGANQPQHF.

This clone was counted only a few times. Distinct nucleotide sequences in the sample also encode this CDR3. This chain uses TRBV30 with TRBJ1-5, with a tentative D call TRBD1 (5 bases). The CDR3 has 13 amino acids. Germline CDR1 GTSNPN, CDR2 SVGIG (reference sequence). Trimming shortened V by 1 base and J by 1 base, and 5 bases separated the two germline ends. The CDR3 protein is CAWSGGSNQPQHF. CDR3 DNA: TGTGCCTGGAGTGGGGGGAGCAATCAGCCCCAGCATTTT.

The chain links TRBV4-2 to TRBJ1-1; 11 bases align to TRBD1. J was trimmed by 5 bases and V by 4 bases; bases with no gene match: 3. Germline V lookup: CDR1 LGHNA, CDR2 YNFKEQ. The CDR3 has 14 residues. The CDR3 coding sequence is TGTGCCAGCAGCCTAGGGACAGGGGGGACTGAAGCTTTCTTT. Translated, it gives CASSLGTGGTEAFF.

The rearrangement links TRBV10-3 to TRBJ1-5; D gene ambiguous. Germline CDR1 ENHRY, CDR2 SYGVKD. The ends were cut back, 1 base at V and 6 bases at J, with 4 bases in the middle. The CDR3 contains 12 residues. The CDR3 DNA sequence: TGTGCCATCAGTGAGTTGGCTCAGCCCCAGCATTTT. This codes for CAISELAQPQHF.

The chain combines TRBV2 with TRBJ1-1, with TRBD1 matching over 9 bases. Germline CDR1 SNHLY, CDR2 FYNNEI. J gave up 9 bases and V 4 bases, and 9 bases lay outside the gene matches. The CDR3 loop spans 14 amino acids. The CDR3 region is CASSGEGTGSKAFF. The CDR3 nucleotides read TGTGCCAGCAGTGGCGAAGGGACAGGGTCGAAAGCTTTCTTT.

This clone was seen just once. This chain uses TRBV6-5 with TRBJ1-4; D might be TRBD1 (5 bases). Germline V gene data show CDR1 as MNHEY and CDR2 as SVGAGI. This CDR3 comprises 15 residues. The ends were cut back, 7 bases at V and 4 bases at J, with 16 bases in the middle. This CDR3 reads CASTNSGARNEKLFF. For the CDR3, the DNA is TGTGCCAGCACCAACAGTGGGGCCCGTAATGAAAAACTGTTTTTT.

The rearrangement joins TRBV6-5 to TRBJ2-7; D possibly uses TRBD1 or TRBD2 (7 bases each). CDR3 length: 15 residues. Germline V lookup: CDR1 MNHEY, CDR2 SVGAGI. The V gene lost 0 bases and the J gene lost 3 bases, with 12 bases spanning the gap. CDR3 amino acids: CASSYSAGGDYEQYF. For the CDR3, the DNA is TGTGCCAGCAGTTACTCGGCAGGGGGGGACTACGAGCAGTACTTC.

Worth noting for this clone: One end of the junction fails to match germline, which may point to a read error. V gene TRBV7-7 combines with J gene TRBJ2-5, with D tentatively TRBD1 (6 bases). The CDR3 runs 14 residues. Germline values: CDR1 SSHAT, CDR2 FNYEAQ (reference sequence). CDR3 residues: CASSLAQGLGTQYF. The CDR3 DNA follows: TGTGCTAGCAGCTTAGCCCAGGGGTTAGGGACCCAGTACTTC.

V gene TRBV10-3 combines with J gene TRBJ2-7; 8 bases match TRBD2. V lost 2 bases to trimming and J lost 2 bases; unmatched junction nucleotides: 5. The V gene's germline CDR1 is ENHRY and CDR2 SYGVKD. This CDR3 contains 15 residues. The CDR3 spells CAISEGAGETYEQYF. CDR3 DNA sequence: TGTGCCATCAGTGAGGGAGCGGGAGAAACCTACGAGCAGTACTTC.

This chain connects TRBV5-8 to TRBJ1-1, with 8 bases fitting TRBD1. The CDR3 has 15 residues. The germline CDR1 and CDR2 sequences are SGHTS and YDEGEE. The V and J ends lost 1 base and 0 bases, in that order; junction bases with no gene match: 2. The CDR3 protein is CASSLRDRLNTEAFF. CDR3 nucleotide sequence: TGTGCCAGCAGCTTGCGGGACAGGTTGAACACTGAAGCTTTCTTT. The full variable domain, its missing parts supplied by reference TRBV5-8 and TRBJ1-1, is EAGVTQSPTHLIKTRGQQATLRCSPISGHTSVYWYQQALGLGLQFLLWYDEGEERNRGNFPPRFSGRQFPNYSSELNVNALELEDSALYLCASSLRDRLNTEAFFGQGTRLTVV.

The V call is TRBV5-4, the J call TRBJ1-1; 9 bases are shared with TRBD1. Germline V gene sequence: CDR1 SGHNT, CDR2 YYREEE (reference sequence). Germline trimming cut 5 bases from V and 4 bases from J; bases unmatched to any gene: 3. This CDR3 has 13 amino acids. In DNA, the CDR3 is TGTGCCAGCAGAGTGACAGGGGGCACTGAAGCTTTCTTT. Encoded protein: CASRVTGGTEAFF.

J is TRBJ1-2 and V is TRBV9; 11 bases match TRBD1. Germline values: CDR1 SGDLS, CDR2 YYNGEE. With 5 bases clipped from V and 4 bases from J, the junction kept 7 bases outside the gene matches. There are 15 residues in the CDR3. The CDR3 spells CASSGQGAQSYGYTF. CDR3 DNA sequence: TGTGCCAGCAGTGGACAGGGGGCGCAGAGCTATGGCTACACCTTC. Supplemented by reference TRBV9 and TRBJ1-2, the full variable domain reads DSGVTQTPKHLITATGQRVTLRCSPRSGDLSVYWYQQSLDQGLQFLIQYYNGEERAKGNILERFSAQQFPDLHSELNLSSLELGDSALYFCASSGQGAQSYGYTFGSGTRLTVV.

The CDR3 sequence: CASSGALGVTGELFF. The CDR3 bases are TGTGCCAGCAGTGGGGCTTTGGGGGTCACCGGGGAGCTGTTTTTT. V gene TRBV2 combines with J gene TRBJ2-2, with D perhaps matching TRBD1 or TRBD2 (5 bases each). V shed 4 bases and J shed 4 bases, with 13 bases lying between them. The CDR3 contains 15 residues. The V gene's germline CDR1 is SNHLY and CDR2 FYNNEI.

This clone showed up just a few times. CDR3 amino acids: CASRDSWGGGTEAFF. CDR3 coding DNA: TGTGCCAGCAGAGACTCCTGGGGGGGAGGGACTGAAGCTTTCTTT. The chain recombines TRBV6-1 with TRBJ1-1; a weak D match, TRBD1 (5 bases). The CDR3 is 15 residues long. Germline V gene data show CDR1 as MNHNS and CDR2 as SASEGT. The V gene lost 6 bases and the J gene lost 5 bases, with 19 bases spanning the gap.

The rearrangement links TRBV28 to TRBJ2-5; TRBD1 is a possible D gene (6 bases). CDR3 size: 16 residues. Per the germline V gene, CDR1 is MDHEN and CDR2 is SYDVKM. V dropped 2 bases and J dropped 0 bases, with 13 bases sitting between them. In nucleotides, the CDR3 is TGTGCCAGCAGTTTAGGGACCGGGACAAACCAAGAGACCCAGTACTTC. It encodes CASSLGTGTNQETQYF.

This clone was detected only once. Other DNA variants within this sample encode the same CDR3. The chain joins TRBV5-1 to TRBJ2-3; 9 bases line up with TRBD1. Germline CDR1 and CDR2: SGHRS and YFSETQ. The ends lost 0 bases at V and 3 bases at J; junction bases unmatched: 2. CDR3 length: 15 residues. CDR3 sequence (DNA): TGCGCCAGCAGCTTGGACGGGACAGGGACAGATACGCAGTATTTT. It specifies CASSLDGTGTDTQYF.

The chain has TRBV19 and TRBJ1-5; 9 bases line up with TRBD1. The trim removed 11 bases at V and 7 bases at J, leaving 6 bases unmatched. The CDR3 is 12 residues long. The V gene's germline CDR1 is LNHDA and CDR2 SQIVND (reference sequence). The CDR3 loop reads CAARTGAQPQHF. Here the CDR3 DNA reads TGTGCCGCTAGGACAGGGGCCCAGCCCCAGCATTTT.

This clone has just a few counts. DNA of the CDR3: TGTGCCAGCAGTTCTACAGGGGTCTGGGAAAAACTGTTTTTT. Translated: CASSSTGVWEKLFF. The rearrangement joins TRBV2 to TRBJ1-4, with 7 bases lining up with TRBD1. V dropped 5 bases and J dropped 8; count of bases not matched to a gene: 8. CDR3 length: 14 amino acids. Germline assignment: CDR1 SNHLY and CDR2 FYNNEI.

The rearrangement joins TRBV5-8 to TRBJ2-5, with 13 bases fitting TRBD2. The germline V gene has CDR1 SGHTS and CDR2 YDEGEE. V dropped 4 bases and J dropped 5; count of bases not matched to a gene: 5. CDR3 length equals 15 residues. In nucleotides, the CDR3 is TGTGCCAGCAGCCAGGGACTAGCGGGAAAGGAGACCCAGTACTTC. Amino acids: CASSQGLAGKETQYF.

The chain combines TRBV20-1 with TRBJ1-3; D not resolved. The germline V gene has CDR1 DFQATT and CDR2 SNEGSKA (reference sequence). Deletions cut 6 bases from V and 7 bases from J, with 10 bases between. The CDR3 consists of 11 residues. The CDR3 here is CSAPDPNTIYF. Written as DNA, the CDR3 is TGCAGTGCCCCCGACCCCAACACCATATATTTT.

In its sample, this clone was seen a few times. The chain couples TRBV5-1 to TRBJ1-3, with TRBD1 matching over 10 bases. V lost 0 bases, J lost 3 bases, and 6 bases stayed unmatched. CDR3 length equals 17 residues. Germline CDR1 reads SGHRS; CDR2 reads YFSETQ. CDR3 in amino acids: CASSLAGGQGIGNTIYF. The CDR3 nucleotides read TGCGCCAGCAGCTTGGCCGGGGGACAGGGGATTGGAAACACCATATATTTT.

The rearrangement links TRBV13 to TRBJ2-7, with TRBD2 matching over 9 bases. The ends lost 1 base at V and 2 bases at J; junction bases unmatched: 15. The CDR3 contains 19 residues. The germline gives CDR1 PRHDT, CDR2 FYEKMQ (reference sequence). The DNA of the CDR3 is TGTGCCAGCAGCTTAGAGGGGGATCGGCGGGAGGGTAGACCCTACGAGCAGTACTTC. It translates to CASSLEGDRREGRPYEQYF.